These 23 T cell receptor beta chains share one sample of origin, sequenced in a study of human T cells and chemical hapten exposure. Sample time point: pre-sensitization, week 0. The treatment: therapeutic diphenylcyclopropenone sensitization with weekly scalp DPC. Using its own MiXCR run on the RACE reads, TCRdb lists one record per CDR3 protein. Here the sample spans about 270,000 distinct CDR3 sequences, roughly 7.7% being singletons. The specimen comprised whole blood, sampled in connection with sensitization to the hapten diphenylcyclopropenone (DPC). The origin of the receptors is a man aged 18 to 30 with alopecia areata. Some clones in this sample may be carry-over from other donors' samples.

The rearrangement joins TRBV7-9 to TRBJ2-7; 9 nucleotides agree with TRBD1. Germline V CDR1 and CDR2: SEHNR, FQNEAQ (reference sequence). This CDR3 is 15 amino acids long. J lost 3 bases, V lost 5 bases, and 8 bases had no gene match. The CDR3 sequence is CASSTDRGADYEQYF. The DNA of the CDR3 is TGTGCCAGCAGCACGGACAGGGGCGCGGACTACGAGCAGTACTTC.

The chain carries TRBV28 and TRBJ2-7, with TRBD1 identical over 9 bases. Germline V CDR1 and CDR2: MDHEN, SYDVKM. The CDR3 spans 16 residues. Unmatched junction bases numbered 9, after V lost 5 bases and J lost 1 base. CDR3 sequence reads: CASSLKGTGSSYEQYF. The CDR3 DNA reads TGTGCCAGCAGTCTCAAGGGGACAGGGTCGTCCTACGAGCAGTACTTC.

The V gene is TRBV29-1, the J gene TRBJ1-4, with D maybe TRBD1 (5 bases). Trimming removed 5 bases at V and 11 bases at J, with 15 bases between. The V gene's germline CDR1 is SQVTM and CDR2 ANQGSEA. The CDR3 consists of 12 residues. The DNA for the CDR3 is TGCAGCGTTCGGGCAGCCGGGGGGAAACTGTTTTTT. This gives the protein CSVRAAGGKLFF.

This clonotype has a handful of counts. The DNA for the CDR3 is TGTGCCAGCAGTGAACGGGGCGGAGATACGCAGTATTTT. It is translated as CASSERGGDTQYF. V is TRBV6-1 and J is TRBJ2-3; D tentatively reads TRBD1 or TRBD2 (5 bases each). V was clipped by 2 bases and J by 5 bases, with 8 bases between them. This CDR3 region has 13 residues. From germline, CDR1 is MNHNS and CDR2 SASEGT.

This clonotype was seen at least ten times. The rearrangement joins TRBV29-1 to TRBJ2-7; 9 nucleotides agree with TRBD2. The J segment lost 3 bases and the V segment lost 3 bases, leaving 3 bases of the junction unmatched. Germline V lookup: CDR1 SQVTM, CDR2 ANQGSEA. This CDR3 comprises 13 residues. CDR3 protein: CSVDIAGDYEQYF. The CDR3 DNA is TGCAGCGTTGATATAGCGGGGGACTACGAGCAGTACTTC.

This clonotype showed up just a few times. The chain joins TRBV9 to TRBJ2-5; TRBD2 agrees at 14 bases. The ends lost 4 bases at V and 0 bases at J; junction bases unmatched: 11. Germline values: CDR1 SGDLS, CDR2 YYNGEE. The CDR3 sequence is 19 residues long. The CDR3 coding sequence is TGTGCCAGCAGCCCGTTCCTCGGACTAGCGGGGGGAAACCAAGAGACCCAGTACTTC. The encoded protein is CASSPFLGLAGGNQETQYF.

J is TRBJ2-5 and V is TRBV11-2, with D possibly being TRBD1 (6 bases). CDR3 length equals 15 residues. Germline assignment: CDR1 SGHAT and CDR2 FQNNGV. Trimming stripped 3 bases from V and 4 bases from J, with 15 bases between. The CDR3 bases are TGTGCCAGCAGCTTTGCAGGGGTGGGCCCAGAGACCCAGTACTTC. Translation gives CASSFAGVGPETQYF.

V usage is TRBV5-1 and J usage is TRBJ1-3; tentatively, D is TRBD1 (5 bases). Deletions cut 0 bases from V and 4 bases from J, with 14 bases between. From germline, CDR1 is SGHRS and CDR2 YFSETQ. The CDR3 extends over 16 amino acids. As DNA, the CDR3 is TGCGCCAGCAGCTTGGCCGGGGGGATTGCCGGAAACACCATATATTTT. Residues: CASSLAGGIAGNTIYF.

V gene TRBV7-2 combines with J gene TRBJ2-5, with 13 bases lining up with TRBD2. The CDR3 extends over 17 amino acids. Looked up from germline, CDR1 is SGHTA and CDR2 is FQGNSA. With V trimmed by 3 bases and J by 5 bases, 9 bases remained unmatched. In DNA form, the CDR3 reads TGTGCCAGCAGCTTGGATACTAGCGGGGGGGCTTCGGAGACCCAGTACTTC. As protein: CASSLDTSGGASETQYF.

This clonotype was detected a few times. The chain carries TRBV5-6 and TRBJ1-2; 8 bases map to TRBD1. Germline V gives CDR1 SGHDT, CDR2 YYEEEE. V dropped 0 bases and J dropped 7; count of bases not matched to a gene: 2. This CDR3 has 13 amino acids. The CDR3 here is CASSLEQGVGYTF. The CDR3 DNA follows: TGTGCCAGCAGCTTGGAACAGGGGGTTGGCTACACCTTC.

The J gene is TRBJ2-5, the V gene TRBV7-9; 9 positions agree with TRBD2. This CDR3 spans 17 amino acids. After removal of 5 bases from V and 1 base from J, the junction contained 11 bases not matched to a gene. Germline-derived CDR1 and CDR2 are SEHNR and FQNEAQ (reference sequence). The CDR3 bases are TGTGCCAGCAGCCCTGGCCGACTAGCGGAGTTCCAAGAGACCCAGTACTTC. As protein: CASSPGRLAEFQETQYF.

V is TRBV20-1 and J is TRBJ2-3, with D possibly matching TRBD1 (6 bases). Trimming removed 0 bases from V and 5 bases from J, with 9 bases in between. The germline V gene has CDR1 DFQATT and CDR2 SNEGSKA (reference sequence). The CDR3 has 13 amino acids. Here the CDR3 DNA reads TGCAGTGCTAGAGAAGGGGGAGAAGATACGCAGTATTTT. Amino acid sequence: CSAREGGEDTQYF.

This chain joins TRBV5-1 and TRBJ2-3; D may be TRBD2 (6 bases). V dropped 5 bases and J dropped 5 bases, with 6 bases sitting between them. The CDR3 extends over 11 amino acids. Germline CDR1 and CDR2: SGHRS and YFSETQ. The CDR3 region is CASREGDTQYF. For the CDR3, the DNA is TGCGCCAGCAGGGAGGGAGATACGCAGTATTTT. Full variable domain (outside the CDR3, taken from reference TRBV5-1 and TRBJ2-3): KAGVTQTPRYLIKTRGQQVTLSCSPISGHRSVSWYQQTPGQGLQFLFEYFSETQRNKGNFPGRFSGRQFSNSRSEMNVSTLELGDSALYLCASREGDTQYFGPGTRLTVL.

The chain couples TRBV6-5 to TRBJ2-5, with 8 bases that match TRBD2. After removal of 7 bases from V and 2 bases from J, the junction contained 9 bases not matched to a gene. CDR3 length equals 15 residues. CDR1 and CDR2 from the germline V gene are MNHEY and SVGAGI. CDR3 sequence reads: CASTLSGGLQETQYF. CDR3 sequence (DNA): TGTGCCAGCACTCTCAGCGGGGGCCTTCAAGAGACCCAGTACTTC.

This clonotype was observed a few times. This CDR3 is CASSLIGTGITDTQYF. CDR3 coding DNA: TGTGCCAGCAGCTTAATTGGGACAGGGATCACAGATACGCAGTATTTT. V usage is TRBV7-3 and J usage is TRBJ2-3; TRBD1 matches 9 bases. The CDR3 has 16 amino acids. Germline CDR1 and CDR2: SGHTA and FQGTGA. V lost 1 base and J lost 2; bases outside the gene matches: 4.

This clonotype occurred a few times. V is TRBV28 and J is TRBJ2-5; D is unclear. The CDR3 has 13 residues. V was clipped by 4 bases and J by 7 bases, with 13 bases between them. Germline CDR1 is MDHEN and CDR2 is SYDVKM. The DNA for the CDR3 is TGTGCCAGCAGTTCCCTCTCCGTCCCGACCCAGTACTTC. This encodes CASSSLSVPTQYF.

The rearrangement uses TRBV12-3 or TRBV12-4 and TRBJ2-1; D tentatively fits TRBD1 or TRBD2 (6 bases each). The CDR3 is 15 amino acids. V lost 6 bases, J lost 1 base, and 13 bases lay in between. In DNA, the CDR3 is TGTGCCAGCAGGCAACAGGGAGGATCCTACAATGAGCAGTTCTTC. Its protein product is CASRQQGGSYNEQFF.

This clonotype was recorded at least ten times. This chain uses TRBV12-3 or TRBV12-4 with TRBJ2-6; D gene unclear. V dropped 7 bases and J dropped 0 bases, with 10 bases sitting between them. This CDR3 contains 15 residues. The CDR3 region has the DNA TGTGCCAGCAAAGCCTGGGGCTCTGGGGCCAACGTCCTGACTTTC. Residues: CASKAWGSGANVLTF.

This clonotype was seen at least ten times. CDR3 region: CAISESWGYNEQFF. CDR3 sequence (DNA): TGTGCCATCAGTGAGTCCTGGGGATACAATGAGCAGTTCTTC. The genes are TRBV10-3 and TRBJ2-1; D gene unclear. The CDR3 length is 14 residues. V was pared by 0 bases and J by 4 bases, with 7 bases between. CDR1 is ENHRY, CDR2 SYGVKD, per germline.

This clonotype was seen repeatedly, ten times or more. V usage is TRBV10-3 and J usage is TRBJ1-1; possible D gene TRBD1, 5 bases. The CDR3 is 15 amino acids. CDR1 and CDR2 from the germline V gene are ENHRY and SYGVKD. The V end lost 3 bases, the J end lost 1 base, and 12 bases lay between the germline ends. The CDR3 is CAISDSSGSNTEAFF. As DNA, the CDR3 is TGTGCCATCAGTGATTCCTCAGGGTCGAACACTGAAGCTTTCTTT.

The sample holds many counts of this clonotype. J is TRBJ1-1 and V is TRBV20-1; D not certain. The CDR3 covers 13 residues. Deletions cut 3 bases from V and 4 bases from J, with 12 bases between. CDR1 and CDR2 (germline): DFQATT, SNEGSKA (reference sequence). Here the CDR3 reads CSARIRVSTEAFF. As DNA, the CDR3 is TGCAGTGCTAGGATTCGGGTTAGCACTGAAGCTTTCTTT.

This clonotype was recorded at least ten times. J is TRBJ2-5 and V is TRBV12-3 or TRBV12-4; either TRBD1 or TRBD2 may supply D (6 bases each). This CDR3 region has 15 residues. V lost 3 bases, J lost 4 bases, and 15 bases lay in between. CDR3 amino acids: CASSFLGGDPETQYF. CDR3 DNA sequence: TGTGCCAGCAGTTTTTTGGGGGGCGACCCAGAGACCCAGTACTTC.

The rearrangement joins TRBV20-1 to TRBJ1-1; 7 nucleotides align to TRBD1. With 5 bases clipped from V and 2 bases from J, the junction kept 5 bases outside the gene matches. The V gene's germline CDR1 is DFQATT and CDR2 SNEGSKA (reference sequence). The length of the CDR3 is 13 residues. The DNA of the CDR3 is TGCAGTGCTTACAGGGGACGTAACACTGAAGCTTTCTTT. Encoded protein: CSAYRGRNTEAFF.